Below are 30 T cell receptor beta chains sequenced from a single sample in a study of blood T cell repertoires in COVID-19. Only in-frame clones appear in the TCRdb table, and some are missing; sequencing was by immunoSEQ multiplex PCR. The table has a few hundred thousand clones, about 90% seen once. The sample was peripheral blood. The receptor set was obtained from a woman aged 45-59 years with acute or convalescent COVID-19.

This chain connects TRBV30 to TRBJ2-7, with TRBD2 matching over 9 bases. This CDR3 region has 14 residues. Germline-derived CDR1 and CDR2 are GTSNPN and SVGIG (reference sequence). V trimming: 5 bases; J trimming: 6 bases; junction bases outside the gene matches: 11. The CDR3, as DNA: TGTGCCTGGTTAAGTAGCGGGAGCTTCGGCGAGCAGTACTTC. It translates to CAWLSSGSFGEQYF. Full variable domain (outside the CDR3, taken from reference TRBV30 and TRBJ2-7): SQTIHQWPATLVQPVGSPLSLECTVEGTSNPNLYWYRQAAGRGLQLLFYSVGIGQISSEVPQNLSASRPQDRQFILSSKKLLLSDSGFYLCAWLSSGSFGEQYFGPGTRLTVT.

Details on this clone: The same CDR3 arises from other DNA sequences in this sample as well. The V and J genes are TRBV2 and TRBJ2-2; 7 positions match TRBD1. This CDR3 spans 15 amino acids. Germline assignment: CDR1 SNHLY and CDR2 FYNNEI. J gave up 0 bases and V 7 bases, and 5 bases lay outside the gene matches. The CDR3 spells CASKGDSSNTGELFF. CDR3 nucleotides: TGTGCCAGCAAGGGGGACAGCTCGAACACCGGGGAGCTGTTTTTT. Combining the CDR3 with reference TRBV2 and TRBJ2-2 gives the whole variable domain EPEVTQTPSHQVTQMGQEVILRCVPISNHLYFYWYRQILGQKVEFLVSFYNNEISEKSEIFDDQFSVERPDGSNFTLKIRSTKLEDSAMYFCASKGDSSNTGELFFGEGSRLTVL.

The chain joins TRBV14 to TRBJ2-1; TRBD2 agrees at 9 bases. V dropped 4 bases and J dropped 8; count of bases not matched to a gene: 12. CDR1 and CDR2 from the germline V gene are SGHDN and FVKESK. There are 16 residues in the CDR3. The DNA of the CDR3 is TGTGCCAGCAGCCGTCCGGGCGGGAGGGCCATGGATGAGCAGTTCTTC. As protein: CASSRPGGRAMDEQFF.

The gene calls are TRBV19 and TRBJ1-2, with D possibly being TRBD1 (5 bases). CDR3 length: 15 residues. Germline CDR1 LNHDA, CDR2 SQIVND (reference sequence). Trimming took off 1 base at V and 3 bases at J, with 12 bases between the two ends. Here the CDR3 DNA reads TGTGCCAGTAGTATAGGCTCAGCACAGGACTATGGCTACACCTTC. Its protein product is CASSIGSAQDYGYTF.

V gene TRBV7-9 combines with J gene TRBJ1-5; TRBD1 matches at 8 bases. With 1 base clipped from V and 3 bases from J, the junction kept 5 bases outside the gene matches. Germline lookup yields CDR1 SEHNR and CDR2 FQNEAQ (reference sequence). This CDR3 contains 16 residues. This CDR3 reads CASSLGMTGDNQPQHF. For the CDR3, the DNA is TGTGCCAGCAGCTTAGGCATGACAGGGGACAATCAGCCCCAGCATTTT. Drawing the rest from reference TRBV7-9 and TRBJ1-5, the complete variable domain is DTGVSQNPRHKITKRGQNVTFRCDPISEHNRLYWYRQTLGQGPEFLTYFQNEAQLEKSRLLSDRFSAERPKGSFSTLEIQRTEQGDSAMYLCASSLGMTGDNQPQHFGDGTRLSIL.

V gene TRBV7-2 combines with J gene TRBJ1-1, with D unresolved. V was trimmed by 3 bases and J by 7 bases, leaving 12 bases between them. The CDR3 loop spans 13 amino acids. Germline V lookup: CDR1 SGHTA, CDR2 FQGNSA. CDR3 nucleotide sequence: TGTGCCAGCAGCTTCAGTACGGGAATTGAAGCTTTCTTT. It specifies CASSFSTGIEAFF. The variable domain in full, completed from reference TRBV7-2 and TRBJ1-1, reads GAGVSQSPSNKVTEKGKDVELRCDPISGHTALYWYRQSLGQGLEFLIYFQGNSAPDKSGLPSDRFSAERTGGSVSTLTIQRTQQEDSAVYLCASSFSTGIEAFFGQGTRLTVV.

The chain employs TRBV27 and TRBJ2-5; D is uncertain. This CDR3 comprises 12 residues. Germline CDR1 reads MNHEY; CDR2 reads SMNVEV (reference sequence). The germline V and J ends were trimmed by 5 bases and 7 bases, with 11 bases remaining between them. CDR3 loop: CASSDGLRTQYF. The CDR3, as DNA: TGTGCCAGCAGTGATGGCCTCCGGACCCAGTACTTC.

This chain joins TRBV28 and TRBJ1-6; D may be TRBD1 (6 bases). The V end was cut by 3 bases, the J end by 11 bases, with 14 bases between. Germline V gene data show CDR1 as MDHEN and CDR2 as SYDVKM. CDR3 length equals 14 residues. The CDR3 loop reads CASSFVGAITPLHF. The CDR3 DNA reads as TGTGCCAGCAGTTTTGTGGGGGCGATAACACCCCTCCACTTT.

The J gene is TRBJ1-2, the V gene TRBV19; a possible D gene is TRBD1 (6 bases). Germline V gives CDR1 LNHDA, CDR2 SQIVND (reference sequence). The CDR3 runs to 13 residues. V was pared by 4 bases and J by 4 bases, with 10 bases between. The CDR3 region is CASSRGQPYGYTF. For the CDR3, the DNA is TGTGCCAGTAGTAGAGGACAGCCCTATGGCTACACCTTC.

This sequence joins TRBV7-8 and TRBJ2-1, with a possible D match to TRBD2 (6 bases). Trimming stripped 5 bases from V and 10 bases from J, with 15 bases between. Germline V gives CDR1 SGHVS, CDR2 FQNEAQ. The CDR3 spans 13 residues. The CDR3 DNA reads as TGTGCCAGCAGCCGGGGGTCCTGGGGCGAGCAGTTCTTC. Protein: CASSRGSWGEQFF.

This clone was counted a single time. This rearrangement joins TRBV28 to TRBJ1-2, with 7 bases aligning to TRBD1. V lost 3 bases to trimming and J lost 6 bases; unmatched junction nucleotides: 13. This CDR3 region has 16 residues. Germline CDR1 MDHEN, CDR2 SYDVKM. The CDR3 nucleotides read TGTGCCAGCAGTTTGGGATTTAGTACAGGGGAGAATGGCTACACCTTC. Translating gives CASSLGFSTGENGYTF.

The genes are TRBV29-1 and TRBJ1-1; 9 bases fit TRBD1. Germline V gene lookup returns CDR1 SQVTM and CDR2 ANQGSEA. The CDR3 extends over 14 amino acids. V was clipped by 4 bases and J by 4 bases; unmatched bases: 7. The CDR3 nucleotides are TGCAGCGTTGGTGGAGGACAGGGGCTCACTGAAGCTTTCTTT. Its translation is CSVGGGQGLTEAFF. The complete variable domain, with remaining parts taken from reference TRBV29-1 and TRBJ1-1, reads SAVISQKPSRDICQRGTSLTIQCQVDSQVTMMFWYRQQPGQSLTLIATANQGSEATYESGFVIDKFPISRPNLTFSTLTVSNMSPEDSSIYLCSVGGGQGLTEAFFGQGTRLTVV.

A single count supports this clone. The chain joins TRBV3-1 (or the pseudogene TRBV3-2) to TRBJ2-7; 9 bases line up with TRBD2. CDR1 and CDR2 from the germline V gene are LGHDT and YNNKEL (reference sequence). The length of the CDR3 is 15 residues. The ends lost 5 bases at V and 5 bases at J; junction bases unmatched: 10. The CDR3 is CASSEAGLACHEQYF. The CDR3 region has the DNA TGTGCCAGCAGCGAAGCGGGACTAGCTTGCCACGAGCAGTACTTC.

The chain carries TRBV9 and TRBJ2-7; TRBD2 aligns across 10 bases. The CDR3 consists of 14 residues. The germline gives CDR1 SGDLS, CDR2 YYNGEE. V shed 7 bases, J shed 3 bases, and the junction held 7 bases outside the gene matches. The CDR3 DNA follows: TGTGCCAGCGGGTCTAGCGGGAGAAACTACGAGCAGTACTTC. Its protein is CASGSSGRNYEQYF. The variable domain in full, completed from reference TRBV9 and TRBJ2-7, reads DSGVTQTPKHLITATGQRVTLRCSPRSGDLSVYWYQQSLDQGLQFLIQYYNGEERAKGNILERFSAQQFPDLHSELNLSSLELGDSALYFCASGSSGRNYEQYFGPGTRLTVT.

This clone was observed a handful of times. The CDR3 sequence: CASSSGIQLIGYTF. CDR3 DNA: TGTGCCAGCAGTTCCGGGATCCAGCTTATCGGCTACACCTTC. V usage is TRBV2 and J usage is TRBJ1-2; D call uncertain. Trimming cost V 5 bases and J 8 bases, with 18 bases left between them. The germline CDR1 and CDR2 sequences are SNHLY and FYNNEI. The CDR3 consists of 14 residues.

The sample holds a few counts of this clone. The chain employs TRBV5-8 and TRBJ2-2, with 10 bases fitting TRBD1. Germline V gene lookup returns CDR1 SGHTS and CDR2 YDEGEE. With 6 bases clipped from V and 6 bases from J, the junction kept 8 bases outside the gene matches. The CDR3 has 15 amino acids. In DNA form, the CDR3 reads TGTGCCAGCACCTTATCCGGGACAGGGGCCGGGGAGCTGTTTTTT. Amino acids: CASTLSGTGAGELFF.

The rearrangement joins TRBV19 to TRBJ2-1; 7 nucleotides agree with TRBD2. V lost 8 bases, J lost 7 bases, and 8 bases stayed unmatched. Germline V CDR1 and CDR2: LNHDA, SQIVND (reference sequence). The CDR3 loop spans 13 amino acids. DNA for the CDR3: TGTGCCAGTTCCTACGGGACTATAAATGAGCAGTTCTTC. This translates into CASSYGTINEQFF.

The CDR3 region is CASSLNNRGGGELFF. The CDR3, as DNA: TGTGCCAGCAGCTTAAATAACAGGGGAGGCGGGGAGCTGTTTTTT. The rearrangement joins TRBV7-3 to TRBJ2-2; TRBD1 might be the D (7 bases). V lost 1 base, J lost 7 bases, and 13 bases lay in between. CDR3 length equals 15 residues. Germline V lookup: CDR1 SGHTA, CDR2 FQGTGA.

The J gene is TRBJ1-5, the V gene TRBV6-4; unclear D gene. V gave up 1 base and J gave up 4 bases, with 17 bases separating them. Germline loops: CDR1 MRHNA, CDR2 SNTAGT. This CDR3 region has 17 residues. The CDR3 region is CASSDCGPSRDNQPQHF. Written as DNA, the CDR3 is TGTGCCAGCAGTGACTGCGGGCCTAGCAGAGATAATCAGCCCCAGCATTTT.

This clone was detected once. This chain joins TRBV6-2 or TRBV6-3 and TRBJ2-4, with D uncertain. Per germline, CDR1 MNHEY and CDR2 SVGEGT. V gave up 1 base and J gave up 0 bases, with 16 bases separating them. The length of the CDR3 is 18 residues. CDR3: CASSYFGLLILAKNIQYF. CDR3 coding DNA: TGTGCCAGCAGTTACTTTGGCCTCCTGATTTTAGCCAAAAACATTCAGTACTTC.

The V and J genes are TRBV20-1 and TRBJ1-5; D uncertain. Looked up from germline, CDR1 is DFQATT and CDR2 is SNEGSKA (reference sequence). Trimming took 6 bases from V and 5 from J, leaving 8 bases between them. The CDR3 is 11 amino acids. CDR3 protein: CSAQTDQPQHF. DNA for the CDR3: TGCAGTGCCCAGACTGATCAGCCCCAGCATTTT.

The CDR3 loop is CASSLDFRTGQTEAFF. CDR3 coding DNA: TGTGCCAGCAGCTTAGATTTTCGGACAGGTCAAACTGAAGCTTTCTTT. The chain employs TRBV7-3 and TRBJ1-1; 7 bases are a match to TRBD1. CDR3 length: 16 amino acids. J lost 5 bases, V lost 2 bases, and 11 bases had no gene match. Germline CDR1 SGHTA, CDR2 FQGTGA.

The V call is TRBV9, the J call TRBJ1-3; the D is unclear. The germline CDR1 and CDR2 sequences are SGDLS and YYNGEE. There are 14 residues in the CDR3. Trimming removed 2 bases from V and 5 bases from J, with 11 bases in between. CDR3 DNA: TGTGCCAGCAGCGTCTACAGTGAACGAAACACCATATATTTT. It is translated as CASSVYSERNTIYF.

V and J are TRBV24-1 and TRBJ2-3; D unresolved. Trimming took 9 bases from V and 0 from J, leaving 12 bases between them. The CDR3 has 14 amino acids. Germline V lookup: CDR1 KGHDR, CDR2 SFDVKD. The CDR3 sequence: CATPPAVSTDTQYF. The DNA of the CDR3 is TGTGCCACCCCACCGGCGGTGAGCACAGATACGCAGTATTTT.

The gene calls are TRBV28 and TRBJ2-3, with 9 bases aligning to TRBD2. The CDR3 has 14 residues. Germline values: CDR1 MDHEN, CDR2 SYDVKM. Trimming took 11 bases from V and 4 from J; bases not matched to a gene: 10. As DNA, the CDR3 is TGTGCCCTCCCCGGGACTAGCAAAGCAGATACGCAGTATTTT. Amino acids: CALPGTSKADTQYF.

This clone was detected only a few times. This chain connects TRBV28 to TRBJ1-5; TRBD1 matches 9 bases. Looked up from germline, CDR1 is MDHEN and CDR2 is SYDVKM. V lost 6 bases and J lost 3; bases outside the gene matches: 6. The CDR3 consists of 15 residues. CDR3 in amino acids: CASSLGDRVNQPQHF. DNA of the CDR3: TGTGCCAGCAGCCTCGGGGACAGGGTCAATCAGCCCCAGCATTTT.

This chain connects TRBV29-1 to TRBJ1-1, with 10 bases aligning to TRBD1. Looked up from germline, CDR1 is SQVTM and CDR2 is ANQGSEA. CDR3 length equals 13 residues. V was clipped by 7 bases and J by 4 bases; unmatched bases: 6. Here the CDR3 DNA reads TGCAGCGCGATAGGACAGGGGGGCACTGAAGCTTTCTTT. Translated: CSAIGQGGTEAFF.

V and J are TRBV7-9 and TRBJ2-3, with 7 nucleotides matching TRBD1. The ends lost 5 bases at V and 7 bases at J; junction bases unmatched: 12. The CDR3 sequence is 15 residues long. Germline V gene sequence: CDR1 SEHNR, CDR2 FQNEAQ (reference sequence). CDR3 bases: TGTGCCAGCAGCCACCGTTCGACAGGGAGCAATACGCAGTATTTT. Residues: CASSHRSTGSNTQYF.

The chain carries TRBV7-2 and TRBJ2-7, with D uncertain. V was pared by 2 bases and J by 3 bases, with 11 bases between. Looked up from germline, CDR1 is SGHTA and CDR2 is FQGNSA. CDR3 length equals 14 residues. The CDR3 region has the DNA TGTGCCAGCAGCTTACCGGCCAGGTACTACGAGCAGTACTTC. Protein sequence: CASSLPARYYEQYF. Full variable domain (missing parts from reference TRBV7-2 and TRBJ2-7): GAGVSQSPSNKVTEKGKDVELRCDPISGHTALYWYRQSLGQGLEFLIYFQGNSAPDKSGLPSDRFSAERTGGSVSTLTIQRTQQEDSAVYLCASSLPARYYEQYFGPGTRLTVT.

The chain combines TRBV18 with TRBJ1-5; 7 positions match TRBD1. The CDR3 spans 13 residues. Germline-derived CDR1 and CDR2 are KGHSH and LQKENI. V was pared by 6 bases and J by 4 bases, with 3 bases of the junction left unmatched. In nucleotides, the CDR3 is TGTGCCAGCTCCAGGGACAGAAATCAGCCCCAGCATTTT. It encodes CASSRDRNQPQHF.